The rows below give T cell receptor beta chains drawn from one sample of a study of cytomegalovirus exposure and HLA in healthy donors. This table comes from immunoSEQ multiplex PCR, and its TCRdb copy is limited to in-frame clones, with some not included. The sample has some 44,000 clones, and its top ten clones hold more than 1.5%. Material for sequencing was PBMCs. The receptors come from a woman between 25 and 40 years old in good health and CMV-seronegative. CDR3s include the opening cysteine and the closing phenylalanine or tryptophan. The order of the fields is V gene, CDR3 length, CDR3 protein.

>TRBV15|15
CATSLAGGPMREQFF
>TRBV29-1|15
CSVEGLGAHSYEQYF
>TRBV9|15
CASSVDLGGDQPQHF
>TRBV28|13
CASSPTAGNTIYF
>TRBV6-1|13
CATSGQEFYGYTF
>TRBV4-3|13
CASSRTSGYEQYF
>TRBV4-1|13
CASSQDRGGKAFF
>TRBV18|15
CASSPTSGHQETQYF
>TRBV4-2|16
CASSPHLPTENYEQYF
>TRBV4-2|14
CASSQGRDPDGYTF
>TRBV18|15
CASSPQGVAPQPQHF
>TRBV27|13
CASSYGLAYEQYF
>TRBV29-1|12
CSVDTGGYEQYF
>TRBV28|15
CASSLPGTGMIEAFF
>TRBV18|15
CASSLETGFNEKLFF
>TRBV25-1|15
CASSEPQGVNYGYTF
>TRBV18|13
CASSQQGIEKLFF
>TRBV9|14
CASSASGGGYEQYF
>TRBV7-9|16
CASSLASPSGINEQYF
>TRBV6-6|15
CASSPGTSAAREQFF
>TRBV19|15
CASRKGAHSNQPQHF
>TRBV30|13
CAWSVGGFQPQHF
>TRBV9|17
CASSVEPGLAGYNEQFF
>TRBV5-4|13
CASSYTGNLEAFF
>TRBV29-1|13
CSVGQGVSYEQYF
>TRBV5-1|14
CASSLAGSYNEQFF
>TRBV6-5|13
CASSNRINEKLFF
>TRBV4-1|18
CASSRGGSAAYSNQPQHF
>TRBV2|14
CASNGQGGNTEAFF
>TRBV5-1|14
CASSLLDISYGYTF
>TRBV30|15
CAWSALAGALYEQYF
>TRBV27|18
CASSLGIWGERSYNEQFF
>TRBV19|15
CASSTLGGRNQPQHF
>TRBV7-8|12
CASSFGPGELFF
>TRBV7-2|15
CASSLGSGPADTQYF
>TRBV18|13
CASSETSNYGYTF
>TRBV7-9|14
CASREQGAGTEAFF